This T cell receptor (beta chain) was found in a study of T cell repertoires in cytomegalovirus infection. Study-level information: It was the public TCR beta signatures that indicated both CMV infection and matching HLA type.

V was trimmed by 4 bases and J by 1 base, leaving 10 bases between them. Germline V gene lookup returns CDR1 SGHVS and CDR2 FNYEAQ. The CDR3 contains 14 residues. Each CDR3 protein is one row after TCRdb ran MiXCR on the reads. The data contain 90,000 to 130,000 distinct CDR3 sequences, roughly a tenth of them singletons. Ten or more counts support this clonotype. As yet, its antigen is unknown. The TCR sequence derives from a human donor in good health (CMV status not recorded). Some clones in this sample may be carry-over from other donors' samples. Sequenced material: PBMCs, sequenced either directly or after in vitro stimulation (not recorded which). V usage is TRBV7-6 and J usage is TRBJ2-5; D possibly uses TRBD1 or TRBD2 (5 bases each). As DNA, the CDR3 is TGTGCCAGCAGCTCCAGAGGGGCCCAAGAGACCCAGTACTTC. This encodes CASSSRGAQETQYF.